This paragraph covers one T cell receptor (beta chain) sequence. This sample was included in a study of blood T cell repertoires in COVID-19. Study summary: The cDNA or gDNA used as material had been derived from T cells, B-cell-depleted T cells, or PBMCs.

The CDR3 is 13 residues long. Germline V gene sequence: CDR1 SNHLY, CDR2 FYNNEI. Trimming took off 6 bases at V and 0 bases at J, with 9 bases between the two ends. Clones were sequenced by immunoSEQ multiplex PCR, and TCRdb holds only the in-frame ones, with some missing. This sample has over 400,000 clones, with approximately 91% found just once. The source of this sequence is a woman in her fifties or sixties with COVID-19, enrolled during active disease. The sequenced material came from peripheral blood. The J gene is TRBJ2-7, the V gene TRBV2; the D is unclear. The CDR3 sequence: CASRLDISYEQYF. The CDR3, as DNA: TGTGCCAGCAGATTAGACATCTCCTACGAGCAGTACTTC. The full variable domain, with the rest looked up from reference TRBV2 and TRBJ2-7, is EPEVTQTPSHQVTQMGQEVILRCVPISNHLYFYWYRQILGQKVEFLVSFYNNEISEKSEIFDDQFSVERPDGSNFTLKIRSTKLEDSAMYFCASRLDISYEQYFGPGTRLTVT.